This T cell receptor beta chain was found in a study of identifying expanded T cells in peripheral blood. Study-level findings and limits: Over around two and four weeks, about 15 and 19 clones changed, versus around 1.3 between replicates.

Sequencing used immunoSEQ multiplex PCR; TCRdb keeps in-frame clones, though not all of them. Among around 56,000 clones, approximately 83% were seen once, and the ten largest hold approximately 17%. In the case of this clone: What it binds is not known.

This TCR was sampled from a person aged 18 to 69 in good health. Sequenced sample: blood.

The CDR3, as DNA: TGTGCCAGCGGTCAGGACAGAGGCTACGAGCAGTACGTC. It yields the protein CASGQDRGYEQYV. The chain uses TRBV5-4 and TRBJ2-7; D is perhaps TRBD1 (6 bases). The CDR3 consists of 13 residues. Germline CDR1 SGHNT, CDR2 YYREEE (reference sequence). The V end lost 7 bases, the J end lost 3 bases, and 14 bases lay between the germline ends.